The 9 T cell receptor beta chains below were found in one sample sequenced in a study of blood T cell repertoires in COVID-19 (dated by TCRdb to between 2020 and 2021). Library construction relied on the immunoSEQ multiplex PCR assay. As stored in TCRdb, this immuneACCESS dataset retains in-frame rearrangements with V and J assigned. A fraction of the clones does not appear; measured against another copy, unresolved V genes explain less than half of the discrepancy, and the remainder lacks a known reason. A total of fewer than 200,000 clones appear in this sample, around 77% of them only once. 6.5% to 8% of the sample comes from the top ten. The sequenced sample was peripheral blood. The receptor source for this set is a man aged 70-80 years with active or convalescent COVID-19.

The V and J genes are TRBV29-1 and TRBJ1-2; D not resolved. V lost 2 bases and J lost 5, with 9 bases in between. This CDR3 is 12 amino acids long. Germline CDR1 and CDR2: SQVTM and ANQGSEA. The CDR3 reads CSVERREYGYTF. The DNA for the CDR3 is TGCAGCGTTGAACGTAGGGAGTATGGCTACACCTTC.

Only a few counts were recorded for this clone. The V call is TRBV25-1, the J call TRBJ1-3, with D tentatively TRBD1 (5 bases). CDR1 is MGHDK, CDR2 SYGVNS, per germline. The CDR3 has 15 amino acids. V lost 2 bases and J lost 3, with 11 bases in between. In DNA, the CDR3 is TGTGCCAGCAGTGAAAGGGGTGGAAGTGGAAACACCATATATTTT. Encoded protein: CASSERGGSGNTIYF.

In this sample, this clone turned up a few times. This chain joins TRBV19 and TRBJ1-1; 9 bases are a match to TRBD1. Germline values: CDR1 LNHDA, CDR2 SQIVND (reference sequence). The CDR3 length is 13 residues. Trimming cost V 6 bases and J 6 bases; bases outside gene matches: 5. The CDR3 DNA reads as TGTGCCAGTAGAATACAGGGGGCGGCTGAAGCTTTCTTT. Its protein is CASRIQGAAEAFF.

Details on this clone: An end of the junction differs from the germline gene, which may be a read error. The rearrangement links TRBV15 to TRBJ2-3; 7 bases are shared with TRBD1. In germline, CDR1 is LNHNV, CDR2 YYDKDF (reference sequence). The CDR3 totals 13 residues. The CDR3 sequence: CASSQGVTDTQYF. The CDR3 nucleotides read TGTGCCTCCAGCCAGGGGGTCACAGATACGCAGTATTTT.

The rearrangement joins TRBV4-2 to TRBJ2-7; 7 bases fit TRBD2. The J segment lost 6 bases and the V segment lost 1 base, leaving 33 bases of the junction unmatched. The CDR3 sequence is 23 residues long. Per germline, CDR1 LGHNA and CDR2 YNFKEQ. CDR3: CASSQGDPGLRDSYEFYPFEQYF. The CDR3 bases are TGTGCCAGCAGCCAAGGGGATCCGGGACTAAGGGACTCCTACGAATTTTATCCTTTCGAGCAGTACTTC.

This clone ranks as medium-sized. The rearrangement uses TRBV6-5 and TRBJ1-2; D gene ambiguous. CDR3 length equals 15 residues. V dropped 6 bases and J dropped 5 bases, with 19 bases sitting between them. Germline CDR1 reads MNHEY; CDR2 reads SVGAGI. CDR3 sequence reads: CASSPTLDVLYGYTF. The DNA of the CDR3 is TGTGCCAGCAGCCCGACCCTAGACGTCCTGTATGGCTACACCTTC.

The chain employs TRBV7-9 and TRBJ2-1, with 9 bases identical to TRBD2. CDR1 and CDR2 from the germline V gene are SEHNR and FQNEAQ (reference sequence). The V gene end was trimmed by 2 bases and the J gene end by 4 bases; junction bases not matched to a gene: 9. CDR3 length: 17 amino acids. CDR3 sequence reads: CASSLLAGTGIYNEQFF. The CDR3 bases are TGTGCCAGCAGCTTACTAGCGGGAACGGGCATATACAATGAGCAGTTCTTC.

This chain uses TRBV12-3 or TRBV12-4 with TRBJ1-5, with a weak D call TRBD1 (5 bases). Trimming cost V 3 bases and J 3 bases, with 6 bases left between them. The CDR3 totals 13 residues. CDR3: CASSFRVNQPQHF. The CDR3 DNA reads TGTGCCAGCAGTTTCAGGGTCAATCAGCCCCAGCATTTT.

The V call is TRBV5-1, the J call TRBJ2-1; 10 nucleotides agree with TRBD2. Germline CDR1 SGHRS, CDR2 YFSETQ. CDR3 size: 16 residues. Losses at the gene ends were 5 bases for V and 2 bases for J; bases not matched to a gene: 7. The CDR3 loop reads CASRVGLAVTYNEQFF. The DNA for the CDR3 is TGCGCCAGCAGGGTAGGACTAGCGGTAACCTACAATGAGCAGTTCTTC.